This T cell receptor beta chain came from a study of blood T cell repertoires in COVID-19. Study-level background: COVID-19 samples, acute and convalescent, were from the United States, Italy and Spain.

The CDR3 contains 16 residues. V was pared by 5 bases and J by 6 bases, with 19 bases between. The V gene's germline CDR1 is MNHEY and CDR2 SVGEGT. Clones were read by immunoSEQ multiplex PCR, and TCRdb kept only the in-frame ones, dropping some. The table has about 500,000 clones, roughly 89% seen once; the top ten hold roughly 8%. Seattle patients were enrolled while actively infected and followed longitudinally. The gene calls are TRBV6-2 or TRBV6-3 and TRBJ2-2; perhaps TRBD2 as D (5 bases). The clonotype comes from a woman in her forties or fifties with COVID-19, enrolled during active disease. The sequencing input was peripheral blood. As DNA, the CDR3 is TGTGCCAGCAGTCGTCGCCCCGTAGAGGGTCCCGGGGAGCTGTTTTTT. Translating gives CASSRRPVEGPGELFF.